This T cell receptor (beta chain) is drawn from a study of neurological immune-mediated disorders. TCRdb called the 5' RACE reads again in MiXCR, with one record for every CDR3 protein. The sample lists more than 45,000 distinct CDR3 sequences; approximately 4% were seen once. This clonotype was found many times. The specimen was PBMCs. The receptor's source is a young woman with multiple sclerosis.

CDR3 DNA: TGTGCCAGCAGCTCAAAAGAGACCCAGTACTTC. Its translation is CASSSKETQYF. The chain uses TRBV7-2 and TRBJ2-5; D is undetermined. Trimming cost V 4 bases and J 3 bases, with 3 bases left between them. The CDR3 spans 11 residues. Germline V gene sequence: CDR1 SGHTA, CDR2 FQGNSA.